Following are 6 T cell receptor beta chains from one sample sequenced in a study of blood T cell repertoires in COVID-19. Measured with immunoSEQ multiplex PCR; TCRdb has only the in-frame clones, and not every one. The sample contains approximately 300,000 clones, over 90% of which appear only once. Source material: PBMCs or T cells enriched from blood (not recorded which). All receptors derive from a woman aged 30 to 39 who had been exposed to COVID-19.

This chain links TRBV6-5 with TRBJ1-6; D may be TRBD1 (6 bases). Trimming shortened V by 3 bases and J by 13 bases, and 19 bases separated the two germline ends. This CDR3 has 15 amino acids. CDR1 MNHEY and CDR2 SVGAGI come from the germline V gene. This CDR3 reads CASSYFWGPEFPLHF. The CDR3 DNA is TGTGCCAGCAGTTATTTTTGGGGGCCGGAGTTCCCCCTCCACTTT.

The chain links TRBV25-1 to TRBJ2-5; TRBD2 aligns across 10 bases. This CDR3 is 16 amino acids long. Looked up from germline, CDR1 is MGHDK and CDR2 is SYGVNS. The V gene end was trimmed by 6 bases and the J gene end by 6 bases; junction bases not matched to a gene: 13. The CDR3 here is CASRLAERGGEKTQYF. The CDR3 DNA reads as TGTGCCAGCAGGCTAGCGGAGCGGGGGGGCGAGAAGACCCAGTACTTC.

This clone was seen a single time. The chain joins TRBV20-1 to TRBJ2-3; no firm D call. Germline CDR1 is DFQATT and CDR2 is SNEGSKA (reference sequence). The V and J ends lost 3 bases and 2 bases respectively, with 6 bases between them. The CDR3 is made up of 12 amino acids. CDR3 nucleotides: TGCAGTGCTAGTCGAGACACAGATACGCAGTATTTT. Translation gives CSASRDTDTQYF.

The chain couples TRBV19 to TRBJ1-2, with D maybe TRBD1 (6 bases). The CDR3 sequence is 14 residues long. V lost 4 bases, J lost 4 bases, and 13 bases lay in between. Germline loops: CDR1 LNHDA, CDR2 SQIVND (reference sequence). CDR3 bases: TGTGCCAGTAGTACACAGGGTTTTGGCTATGGCTACACCTTC. Translating gives CASSTQGFGYGYTF.

V gene TRBV5-1 combines with J gene TRBJ2-7; TRBD2 might be the D (6 bases). Germline V gene lookup returns CDR1 SGHRS and CDR2 YFSETQ. Between the trimmed V and J ends, which lost 5 bases and 1 base, there was a span of 10 bases. There are 13 residues in the CDR3. As DNA, the CDR3 is TGCGCCAGCAGGAGGGAGGAGTCCTACGAGCAGTACTTC. It encodes CASRREESYEQYF.

CDR3 amino acids: CASSLGSSGGRQFF. The CDR3, as DNA: TGTGCCAGCAGCTTAGGGAGTAGCGGGGGGCGGCAGTTCTTC. This sequence joins TRBV7-2 and TRBJ2-1, with 10 nucleotides matching TRBD2. Germline trimming cut 1 base from V and 12 bases from J; bases unmatched to any gene: 6. CDR3 length equals 14 residues. Per germline, CDR1 SGHTA and CDR2 FQGNSA.